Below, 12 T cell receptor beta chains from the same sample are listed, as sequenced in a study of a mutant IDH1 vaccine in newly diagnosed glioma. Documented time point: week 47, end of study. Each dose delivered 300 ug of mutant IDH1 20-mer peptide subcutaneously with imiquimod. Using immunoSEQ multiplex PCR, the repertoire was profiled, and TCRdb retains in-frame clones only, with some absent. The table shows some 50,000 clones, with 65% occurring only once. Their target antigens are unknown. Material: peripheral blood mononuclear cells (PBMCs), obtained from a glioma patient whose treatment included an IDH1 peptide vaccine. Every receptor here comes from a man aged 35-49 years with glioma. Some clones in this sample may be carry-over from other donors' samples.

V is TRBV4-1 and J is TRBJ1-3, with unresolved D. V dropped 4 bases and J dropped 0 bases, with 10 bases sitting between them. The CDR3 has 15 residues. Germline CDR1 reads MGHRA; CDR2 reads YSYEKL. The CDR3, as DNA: TGCGCCAGCAGCCCGTGGGATAGCTCTGGAAACACCATATATTTT. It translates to CASSPWDSSGNTIYF.

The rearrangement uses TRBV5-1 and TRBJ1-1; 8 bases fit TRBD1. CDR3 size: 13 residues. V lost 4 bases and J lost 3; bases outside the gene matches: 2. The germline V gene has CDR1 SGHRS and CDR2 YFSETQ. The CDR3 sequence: CASSQDRDTEAFF. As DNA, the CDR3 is TGCGCCAGCAGCCAGGACAGGGACACTGAAGCTTTCTTT.

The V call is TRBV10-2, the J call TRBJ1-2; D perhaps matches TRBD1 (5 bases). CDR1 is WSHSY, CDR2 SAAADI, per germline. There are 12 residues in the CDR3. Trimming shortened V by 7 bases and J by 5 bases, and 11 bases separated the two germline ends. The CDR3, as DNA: TGCGCCAGCACTGATGACAGATATGGCTACACCTTC. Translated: CASTDDRYGYTF.

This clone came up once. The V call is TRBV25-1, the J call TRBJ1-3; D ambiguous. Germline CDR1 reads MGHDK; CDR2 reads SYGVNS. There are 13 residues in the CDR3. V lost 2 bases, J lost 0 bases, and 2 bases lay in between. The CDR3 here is CASSEPSGNTIYF. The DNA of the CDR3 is TGTGCCAGCAGTGAACCCTCTGGAAACACCATATATTTT.

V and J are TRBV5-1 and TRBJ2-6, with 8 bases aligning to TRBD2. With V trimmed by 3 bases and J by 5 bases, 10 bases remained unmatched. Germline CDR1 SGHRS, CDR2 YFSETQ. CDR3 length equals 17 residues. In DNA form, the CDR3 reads TGCGCCAGCAGCTCCCGAGCGGGAGACATTAGGGCCAACGTCCTGACTTTC. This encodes CASSSRAGDIRANVLTF.

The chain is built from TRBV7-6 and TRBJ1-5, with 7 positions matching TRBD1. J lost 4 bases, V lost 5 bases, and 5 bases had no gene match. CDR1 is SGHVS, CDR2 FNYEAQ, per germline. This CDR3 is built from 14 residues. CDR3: CASSPDRRNQPQHF. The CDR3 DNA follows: TGTGCCAGCAGCCCGGACAGGCGGAATCAGCCCCAGCATTTT.

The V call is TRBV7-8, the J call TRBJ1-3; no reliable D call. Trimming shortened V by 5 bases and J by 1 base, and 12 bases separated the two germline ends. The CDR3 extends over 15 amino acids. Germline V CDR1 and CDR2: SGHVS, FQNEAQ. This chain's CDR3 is CASSPGGGSGNTIYF. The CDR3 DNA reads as TGTGCCAGCAGCCCGGGTGGAGGATCTGGAAACACCATATATTTT.

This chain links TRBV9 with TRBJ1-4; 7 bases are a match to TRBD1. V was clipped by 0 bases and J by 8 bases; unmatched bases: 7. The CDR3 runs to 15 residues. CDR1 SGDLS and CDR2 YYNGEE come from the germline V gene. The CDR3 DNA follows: TGTGCCAGCAGCGTAGGGGGGGGACAGCCCGAAAAACTGTTTTTT. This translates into CASSVGGGQPEKLFF.

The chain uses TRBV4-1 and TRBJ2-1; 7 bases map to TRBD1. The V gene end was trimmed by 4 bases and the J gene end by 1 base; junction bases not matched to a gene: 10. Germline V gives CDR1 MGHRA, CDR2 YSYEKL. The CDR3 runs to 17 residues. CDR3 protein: CASSRHPQGISYNEQFF. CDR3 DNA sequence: TGCGCCAGCAGCCGCCACCCACAGGGGATTTCCTACAATGAGCAGTTCTTC.

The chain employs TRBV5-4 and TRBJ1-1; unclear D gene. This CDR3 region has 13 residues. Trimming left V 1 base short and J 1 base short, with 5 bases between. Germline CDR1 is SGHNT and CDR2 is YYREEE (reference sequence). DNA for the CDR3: TGTGCCAGCAGCTTGCAGTCGAACACTGAAGCTTTCTTT. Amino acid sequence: CASSLQSNTEAFF.

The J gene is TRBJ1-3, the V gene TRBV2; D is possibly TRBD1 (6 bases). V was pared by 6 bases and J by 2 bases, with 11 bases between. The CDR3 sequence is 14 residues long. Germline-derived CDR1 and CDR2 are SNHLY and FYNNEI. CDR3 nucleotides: TGTGCCAGCAGGGTACAGGGAACTGGAAACACCATATATTTT. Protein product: CASRVQGTGNTIYF.

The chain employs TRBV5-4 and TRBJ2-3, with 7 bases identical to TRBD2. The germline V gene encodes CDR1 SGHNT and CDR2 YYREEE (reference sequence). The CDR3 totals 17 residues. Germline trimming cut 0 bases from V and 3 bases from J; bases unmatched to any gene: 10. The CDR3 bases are TGTGCCAGCAGCTTGGCCTTACGGACTAGTGGGACAGATACGCAGTATTTT. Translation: CASSLALRTSGTDTQYF.